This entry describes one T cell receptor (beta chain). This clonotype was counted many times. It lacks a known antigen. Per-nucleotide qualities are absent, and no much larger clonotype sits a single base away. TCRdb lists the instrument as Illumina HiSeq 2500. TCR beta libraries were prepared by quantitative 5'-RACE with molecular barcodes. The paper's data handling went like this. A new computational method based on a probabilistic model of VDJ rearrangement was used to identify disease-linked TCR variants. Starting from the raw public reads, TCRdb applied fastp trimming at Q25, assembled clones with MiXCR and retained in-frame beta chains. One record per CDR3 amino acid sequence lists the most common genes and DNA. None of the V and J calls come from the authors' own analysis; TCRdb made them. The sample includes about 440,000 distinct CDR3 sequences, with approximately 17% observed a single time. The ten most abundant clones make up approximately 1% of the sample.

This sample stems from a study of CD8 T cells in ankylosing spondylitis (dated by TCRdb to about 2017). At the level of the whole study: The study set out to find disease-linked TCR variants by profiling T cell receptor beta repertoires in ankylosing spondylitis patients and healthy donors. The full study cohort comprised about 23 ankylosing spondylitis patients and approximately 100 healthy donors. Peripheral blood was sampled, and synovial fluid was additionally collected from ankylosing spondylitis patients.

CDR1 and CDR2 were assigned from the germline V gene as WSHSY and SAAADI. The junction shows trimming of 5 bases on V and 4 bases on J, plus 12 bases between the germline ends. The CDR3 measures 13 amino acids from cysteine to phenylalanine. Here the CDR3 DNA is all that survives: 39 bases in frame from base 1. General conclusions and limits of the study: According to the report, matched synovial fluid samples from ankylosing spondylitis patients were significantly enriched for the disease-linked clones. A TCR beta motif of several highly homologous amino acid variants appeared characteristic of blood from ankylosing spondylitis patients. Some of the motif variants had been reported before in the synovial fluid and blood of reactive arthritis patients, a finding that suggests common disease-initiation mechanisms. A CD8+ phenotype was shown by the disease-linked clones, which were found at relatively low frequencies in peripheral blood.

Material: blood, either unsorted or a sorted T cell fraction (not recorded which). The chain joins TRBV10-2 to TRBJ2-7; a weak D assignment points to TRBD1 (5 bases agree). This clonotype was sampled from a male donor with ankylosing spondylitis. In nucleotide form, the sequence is TGCGCCAGCAGTTTCGCAGGGTCGTACGAGCAGTACTTC. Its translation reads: CASSFAGSYEQYF.